This TCR beta chain is from a study of blood T cell repertoires in COVID-19. Profiling relied on immunoSEQ multiplex PCR, and the TCRdb table lists in-frame clones only, not all of them. The table lists roughly 40,000 clones, 82% of them singletons. Germline V gene sequence: CDR1 SGHTA, CDR2 FQGNSA. Trimming stripped 1 base from V and 2 bases from J, with 5 bases between. The CDR3 loop spans 13 amino acids. Source material: peripheral blood. The sequence derives from a human donor in a cohort sampled during active COVID-19. The V call is TRBV7-2, the J call TRBJ1-1, with D uncertain. The CDR3 sequence is CASSLDYNTEAFF. DNA for the CDR3: TGTGCCAGCAGCTTAGACTATAACACTGAAGCTTTCTTT.